The 18 T cell receptor beta chains below all came from one sample that was sequenced in a study of beta chain features in type 1 diabetes. Every bit of the isolated RNA underwent reverse transcription, so sequencing read expressed TCRB transcripts. Sequencing used immunoSEQ multiplex PCR; TCRdb keeps in-frame clones, though not all of them. The repertoire holds 200,000 to 300,000 clones, roughly 10% seen once, with about 0.018% in the top ten. Antigen specificity for these receptors is unknown. The study, taken as a whole, reports: Moderately but significantly shorter TCRB CDR3s were found in Type 1 diabetes patients in all four CD4+ subsets.

Sequencing was carried out using naive CD4+ T cells from blood. The receptor set was obtained from a man aged 25 to 40 with type 1 diabetes.

This clone was observed a few times. The chain joins TRBV7-3 to TRBJ2-5; maybe TRBD2 (5 bases). Germline CDR1 reads SGHTA; CDR2 reads FQGTGA. The CDR3 totals 12 residues. Trimming pared 5 bases from V and 5 bases from J, leaving 9 bases between. The CDR3 protein is CASSERGETQYF. The CDR3 bases are TGTGCCAGCAGCGAAAGAGGGGAGACCCAGTACTTC. The full variable domain, completed using reference TRBV7-3 and TRBJ2-5, is GAGVSQTPSNKVTEKGKYVELRCDPISGHTALYWYRQSLGQGPEFLIYFQGTGAADDSGLPNDRFFAVRPEGSVSTLKIQRTERGDSAVYLCASSERGETQYFGPGTRLLVL.

This clone was observed a few times. The chain has TRBV28 and TRBJ2-7; no firm D call. V was cut by 2 bases and J by 5 bases, with 7 bases left in between. This CDR3 is 12 amino acids long. CDR1 is MDHEN, CDR2 SYDVKM, per germline. This CDR3 reads CASSLVPNEQYF. The CDR3 DNA is TGTGCCAGCAGTTTAGTCCCTAACGAGCAGTACTTC.

V usage is TRBV7-9 and J usage is TRBJ2-2, with D maybe TRBD1 (5 bases). Germline CDR1 reads SEHNR; CDR2 reads FQNEAQ (reference sequence). V lost 5 bases to trimming and J lost 4 bases, with 11 bases between them. The CDR3 totals 14 residues. This CDR3 is CASSLDILTGELFF. The CDR3 DNA is TGTGCCAGCAGCCTGGACATTCTCACCGGGGAGCTGTTTTTT.

The chain links TRBV4-1 to TRBJ1-2; TRBD1 agrees at 7 bases. The CDR3 extends over 15 amino acids. With 0 bases clipped from V and 8 bases from J, the junction kept 9 bases outside the gene matches. Germline CDR1 reads MGHRA; CDR2 reads YSYEKL. In nucleotides, the CDR3 is TGCGCCAGCAGCCAAGATATAAAGAGGGGGCGCGGCTACACCTTC. Translating gives CASSQDIKRGRGYTF.

The gene calls are TRBV29-1 and TRBJ1-3, with a weak D call TRBD1 (6 bases). Germline lookup yields CDR1 SQVTM and CDR2 ANQGSEA. There are 13 residues in the CDR3. Deletions cut 6 bases from V and 2 bases from J, with 11 bases between. The CDR3 spells CSVMTGAGNTIYF. The CDR3 nucleotides read TGCAGCGTGATGACAGGCGCTGGAAACACCATATATTTT.

CDR3 coding DNA: TGTGCCAGCAGCGCCGGACATGGCCGGGGGGGTGAGCAGTTCTTC. This codes for CASSAGHGRGGEQFF. The chain carries TRBV27 and TRBJ2-1; 8 bases map to TRBD2. Germline-derived CDR1 and CDR2 are MNHEY and SMNVEV (reference sequence). V gave up 6 bases and J gave up 9 bases; unmatched junction bases: 13. The CDR3 has 15 residues.

The chain carries TRBV7-9 and TRBJ2-7, with 9 bases fitting TRBD2. Unmatched junction bases numbered 1, after V lost 3 bases and J lost 4 bases. This CDR3 spans 13 amino acids. Germline CDR1 reads SEHNR; CDR2 reads FQNEAQ (reference sequence). CDR3 DNA: TGTGCCAGCAGCTTCCTAGCGGGATACGAGCAGTACTTC. It yields the protein CASSFLAGYEQYF.

This chain uses TRBV28 with TRBJ2-2; unclear D gene. Trimming took off 6 bases at V and 2 bases at J, with 10 bases between the two ends. Per germline, CDR1 MDHEN and CDR2 SYDVKM. This CDR3 contains 14 residues. The CDR3 DNA is TGTGCCAGCAGAAGTCCAGGAAACACCGGGGAGCTGTTTTTT. As protein: CASRSPGNTGELFF.

This clone has more than one count but fewer than ten. The V gene is TRBV7-2, the J gene TRBJ2-1, with TRBD2 matching over 10 bases. Looked up from germline, CDR1 is SGHTA and CDR2 is FQGNSA. The CDR3 is made up of 16 amino acids. J was trimmed by 10 bases and V by 3 bases; bases with no gene match: 12. The CDR3 is CASSFQVLAGAGEQFF. CDR3 coding DNA: TGTGCCAGCAGCTTCCAGGTCCTAGCGGGGGCGGGGGAGCAGTTCTTC.

The sample holds a few counts of this clone. Other DNA sequences from this sample encode an identical CDR3 as well. The chain uses TRBV19 and TRBJ2-7; 8 nucleotides agree with TRBD1. Losses at the gene ends were 6 bases for V and 4 bases for J; bases not matched to a gene: 2. Germline loops: CDR1 LNHDA, CDR2 SQIVND (reference sequence). The CDR3 is 12 amino acids. The CDR3 nucleotides are TGTGCCAGTAGCGACAGGGGATACGAGCAGTACTTC. Amino acid sequence: CASSDRGYEQYF.

The V call is TRBV20-1, the J call TRBJ2-7; D call uncertain. Trimming removed 2 bases at V and 3 bases at J, with 5 bases between. CDR1 is DFQATT, CDR2 SNEGSKA, per germline (reference sequence). CDR3 length equals 11 residues. In nucleotides, the CDR3 is TGCAGTGCTAGATCAGACTACGAGCAGTACTTC. Protein: CSARSDYEQYF.

This chain's CDR3 is CASSLDRGRYEQYF. The CDR3 region has the DNA TGTGCCAGCAGTTTGGACAGAGGACGTTACGAGCAGTACTTC. The chain uses TRBV7-2 and TRBJ2-7, with D possibly TRBD1 on 6 matching bases. Germline values: CDR1 SGHTA, CDR2 FQGNSA. The CDR3 covers 14 residues. Trimming removed 6 bases at V and 4 bases at J, with 16 bases between.

The V call is TRBV25-1, the J call TRBJ2-3; no firm D call. The CDR3 covers 16 residues. Germline V gene lookup returns CDR1 MGHDK and CDR2 SYGVNS. V was pared by 2 bases and J by 4 bases, with 16 bases between. The CDR3 loop is CASSEHGEVRADTQYF. CDR3 nucleotide sequence: TGTGCCAGCAGTGAACATGGAGAGGTTCGGGCAGATACGCAGTATTTT.

A few counts support this clone. J is TRBJ2-1 and V is TRBV6-1; TRBD2 matches 8 bases. This CDR3 has 16 amino acids. Germline V lookup: CDR1 MNHNS, CDR2 SASEGT. The J segment lost 6 bases and the V segment lost 4 bases, leaving 11 bases of the junction unmatched. CDR3 DNA: TGTGCCAGCAGTGTACGGGCGGGGGGCATGAGCAATGAGCAGTTCTTC. Translation: CASSVRAGGMSNEQFF.

V usage is TRBV28 and J usage is TRBJ1-1, with TRBD1 identical over 9 bases. This CDR3 spans 15 amino acids. Trimming cost V 5 bases and J 2 bases; bases outside gene matches: 6. CDR1 and CDR2 from the germline V gene are MDHEN and SYDVKM. The CDR3 nucleotides read TGTGCCAGCAGTAACAGGGGGCGAGCCAACACTGAAGCTTTCTTT. It encodes CASSNRGRANTEAFF.

The chain employs TRBV5-4 and TRBJ1-2; 7 bases fit TRBD1. The length of the CDR3 is 13 residues. V was pared by 4 bases and J by 1 base, with 1 base of the junction left unmatched. Looked up from germline, CDR1 is SGHNT and CDR2 is YYREEE (reference sequence). The CDR3 nucleotides are TGTGCCAGCAGCAGGGACAGTAACTATGGCTACACCTTC. Protein product: CASSRDSNYGYTF.

The chain links TRBV2 to TRBJ2-5; TRBD2 might be the D (7 bases). Germline CDR1 SNHLY, CDR2 FYNNEI. Trimming cost V 7 bases and J 6 bases, with 15 bases left between them. The CDR3 extends over 13 amino acids. The CDR3, as DNA: TGTGCCAGCAAAGGGGGGGCCGGACAGACCCAGTACTTC. It translates to CASKGGAGQTQYF.

This clone was counted only a few times. The chain recombines TRBV29-1 with TRBJ2-1; weak D call: TRBD2 (6 bases). V lost 6 bases, J lost 5 bases, and 23 bases lay in between. Per the germline V gene, CDR1 is SQVTM and CDR2 is ANQGSEA. The CDR3 totals 16 residues. CDR3 region: CSVDTGLLGDDNEQFF. The CDR3 coding sequence is TGCAGCGTGGACACGGGACTTCTCGGAGACGACAATGAGCAGTTCTTC.